Below, 15 T cell receptor beta chains from the same sample are listed, as sequenced in a study of radiotherapy plus CTLA-4 blockade in lung cancer. Profiling relied on immunoSEQ multiplex PCR, and the TCRdb table lists in-frame clones only, not all of them. This sample carries around 59,000 clones, 77% of them seen once, and the ten largest clones take almost 4%. This specimen consisted of peripheral blood, obtained from a patient treated with radiotherapy plus ipilimumab. Receptors were obtained from a human donor with non-small cell lung cancer who had a partial response to radiotherapy plus ipilimumab.

The rearrangement links TRBV27 to TRBJ2-2; 13 bases are shared with TRBD2. The CDR3 totals 17 residues. Germline values: CDR1 MNHEY, CDR2 SMNVEV (reference sequence). The V segment lost 5 bases and the J segment 4 bases; nucleotides outside the gene matches: 7. CDR3 protein: CASSTQTSGGPTGELFF. The CDR3 bases are TGTGCCAGCAGTACCCAGACTAGCGGGGGGCCCACCGGGGAGCTGTTTTTT.

The genes are TRBV5-1 and TRBJ2-5; TRBD2 agrees at 7 bases. This CDR3 comprises 15 residues. Trimming took 0 bases from V and 3 from J; bases not matched to a gene: 5. The germline gives CDR1 SGHRS, CDR2 YFSETQ. CDR3 loop: CASSLGEGPKETQYF. CDR3 in DNA: TGCGCCAGCAGCTTGGGGGAGGGTCCGAAAGAGACCCAGTACTTC. The whole variable domain, remainder taken from reference TRBV5-1 and TRBJ2-5, is KAGVTQTPRYLIKTRGQQVTLSCSPISGHRSVSWYQQTPGQGLQFLFEYFSETQRNKGNFPGRFSGRQFSNSRSEMNVSTLELGDSALYLCASSLGEGPKETQYFGPGTRLLVL.

The chain joins TRBV27 to TRBJ2-1; maybe TRBD1 (6 bases). Per the germline V gene, CDR1 is MNHEY and CDR2 is SMNVEV (reference sequence). The V end lost 3 bases, the J end lost 5 bases, and 14 bases lay between the germline ends. This CDR3 is 15 amino acids long. In DNA form, the CDR3 reads TGTGCCAGCAGTTTGTTGGACAGTCCAAACAATGAGCAGTTCTTC. As protein: CASSLLDSPNNEQFF.

The chain links TRBV5-1 to TRBJ2-1; maybe TRBD1 (7 bases). The length of the CDR3 is 14 residues. Germline lookup yields CDR1 SGHRS and CDR2 YFSETQ. Trimming cost V 1 base and J 4 bases, with 9 bases left between them. This CDR3 is CASSLQGGYNEQFF. The CDR3 DNA sequence: TGCGCCAGCAGCTTGCAGGGGGGATACAATGAGCAGTTCTTC.

V is TRBV2 and J is TRBJ2-7; possible D gene TRBD1, 6 bases. Germline loops: CDR1 SNHLY, CDR2 FYNNEI. This CDR3 has 14 residues. Trimming removed 7 bases at V and 6 bases at J, with 19 bases between. The CDR3 region has the DNA TGTGCCAGCACTCTGACAGGAATTAACGCCGAGCAGTACTTC. It is translated as CASTLTGINAEQYF.

This rearrangement joins TRBV5-1 to TRBJ2-1; D might be TRBD2 (5 bases). Germline V gives CDR1 SGHRS, CDR2 YFSETQ. This CDR3 has 14 residues. Trimming cost V 5 bases and J 0 bases, with 9 bases left between them. The DNA of the CDR3 is TGCGCCAGCAGGACGGGGATCTCCTACAATGAGCAGTTCTTC. This sequence encodes CASRTGISYNEQFF.

V and J are TRBV14 and TRBJ2-7; 11 bases fit TRBD2. Germline V gene data show CDR1 as SGHDN and CDR2 as FVKESK. V lost 5 bases, J lost 0 bases, and 6 bases stayed unmatched. The CDR3 has 16 amino acids. The CDR3 loop is CASSFRLAGTSYEQYF. CDR3 sequence (DNA): TGTGCCAGCAGCTTCCGACTAGCGGGGACCTCCTACGAGCAGTACTTC. Using reference TRBV14 and TRBJ2-7 for the parts outside the CDR3, the full variable domain is EAGVTQFPSHSVIEKGQTVTLRCDPISGHDNLYWYRRVMGKEIKFLLHFVKESKQDESGMPNNRFLAERTGGTYSTLKVQPAELEDSGVYFCASSFRLAGTSYEQYFGPGTRLTVT.

This CDR3 reads CASSTGGGYTF. CDR3 sequence (DNA): TGTGCCAGCAGTACAGGGGGAGGCTACACCTTC. This chain uses TRBV2 with TRBJ1-2, with TRBD1 matching over 8 bases. Germline V gene lookup returns CDR1 SNHLY and CDR2 FYNNEI. The CDR3 spans 11 residues. Trimming cost V 5 bases and J 8 bases; bases outside gene matches: 1.

V usage is TRBV5-6 and J usage is TRBJ2-7, with 8 nucleotides matching TRBD1. The CDR3 extends over 14 amino acids. The germline gives CDR1 SGHDT, CDR2 YYEEEE. Trimming at V came to 4 bases and at J to 2 bases, leaving 5 bases not matched to a gene. The CDR3 loop reads CASSKDRVTYEQYF. As DNA, the CDR3 is TGTGCCAGCAGCAAGGACAGGGTTACCTACGAGCAGTACTTC.

This sequence joins TRBV5-1 and TRBJ2-7; weak D call: TRBD2 (5 bases). Trimming removed 0 bases at V and 6 bases at J, with 7 bases between. The CDR3 has 12 amino acids. Germline V gene sequence: CDR1 SGHRS, CDR2 YFSETQ. CDR3 residues: CASSLGTSEQYF. DNA of the CDR3: TGCGCCAGCAGCTTGGGGACTTCCGAGCAGTACTTC.

V usage is TRBV9 and J usage is TRBJ2-7, with D uncertain. Germline V gives CDR1 SGDLS, CDR2 YYNGEE. With 0 bases removed from V and 3 bases from J, the gap between germline ends came to 10 bases. The CDR3 spans 14 residues. The CDR3 sequence: CASSVAGQDYEQYF. The CDR3 nucleotides read TGTGCCAGCAGCGTAGCAGGTCAGGACTACGAGCAGTACTTC.

The rearrangement uses TRBV28 and TRBJ1-5; D is possibly TRBD1 (6 bases). V lost 4 bases and J 4 bases, leaving 17 bases between the germline ends. The CDR3 covers 16 residues. Germline values: CDR1 MDHEN, CDR2 SYDVKM. The chain's CDR3 is CASSSLQGVGNQPQHF. The CDR3 coding sequence is TGTGCCAGCAGTTCCCTACAGGGCGTCGGGAATCAGCCCCAGCATTTT.

Only a few counts were recorded for this clone. V is TRBV21-1 and J is TRBJ1-1; TRBD1 is taken as the D call from the table, unchecked against the DNA. TRBV21-1 represents a pseudogene. The CDR3 is made up of 16 amino acids. Here the CDR3 DNA reads TGTGCCAGCAGCAAAAATATCAGGACAGAGAACACTGAAGCTTTCTTT. Translated: CASSKNIRTENTEAFF.

The chain uses TRBV7-9 and TRBJ2-7; TRBD2 agrees at 14 bases. This CDR3 region has 18 residues. V gave up 4 bases and J gave up 1 base; unmatched junction bases: 9. Germline loops: CDR1 SEHNR, CDR2 FQNEAQ (reference sequence). CDR3 nucleotide sequence: TGTGCCAGCAGCTCACCGGGACTAGCGGGGGCTCCGTCCTACGAGCAGTACTTC. This gives the protein CASSSPGLAGAPSYEQYF.

The chain carries TRBV28 and TRBJ2-7, with 13 bases matching TRBD2. The CDR3 has 16 residues. Germline CDR1 is MDHEN and CDR2 is SYDVKM. J lost 2 bases, V lost 6 bases, and 7 bases had no gene match. CDR3 sequence: CASRRGLAGAPYEQYF. In nucleotides, the CDR3 is TGTGCCAGCAGACGAGGACTAGCGGGGGCACCCTACGAGCAGTACTTC. Filled out from reference TRBV28 and TRBJ2-7, the complete variable domain reads DVKVTQSSRYLVKRTGEKVFLECVQDMDHENMFWYRQDPGLGLRLIYFSYDVKMKEKGDIPEGYSVSREKKERFSLILESASTNQTSMYLCASRRGLAGAPYEQYFGPGTRLTVT.